This T cell receptor beta chain was documented in a study of blood T cell repertoires in COVID-19. Background on the study: The study drew acute and convalescent COVID-19 samples from the United States, Italy and Spain.

Method: immunoSEQ multiplex PCR; TCRdb's copy keeps in-frame clones and lacks some. The table shows around 500,000 clones, with approximately 83% occurring only once. The ends were cut back, 1 base at V and 2 bases at J, with 12 bases in the middle. Germline V gene sequence: CDR1 GTSNPN, CDR2 SVGIG (reference sequence). The CDR3 runs 15 residues. The sample taken for sequencing was peripheral blood. This chain joins TRBV30 and TRBJ2-1, with D unresolved. The receptor's source is a human donor in a cohort sampled during active COVID-19. CDR3 region: CAWSAPLNPYNEQFF. In DNA form, the CDR3 reads TGTGCCTGGAGTGCCCCACTAAATCCCTACAATGAGCAGTTCTTC. Full variable domain (outside the CDR3, taken from reference TRBV30 and TRBJ2-1): SQTIHQWPATLVQPVGSPLSLECTVEGTSNPNLYWYRQAAGRGLQLLFYSVGIGQISSEVPQNLSASRPQDRQFILSSKKLLLSDSGFYLCAWSAPLNPYNEQFFGPGTRLTVL.